This TCR beta chain was documented in a study of cytomegalovirus exposure and HLA in healthy donors. On the study more broadly: Researchers found that 81% of over 350 genotyped donors fell within the Caucasian-associated ancestry cluster.

Findings of the study overall: A highly shared variant cluster was judged a likely technical artifact. From TCR beta sequences, most subjects' HLA-A and HLA-B alleles were reportedly predicted accurately. Among TCR beta chains, those listed as cytomegalovirus-associated numbered fewer than 200.

This clone was found once. Its specificity is not known. Primers included in the PCR were 60 Vbeta and 13 Jbeta primers. Repertoires were generated with immunoSEQ multiplex PCR, while TCRdb's copy carries only in-frame clones and drops some. This table has around 180,000 clones, approximately 80% appearing once. Trimming at V came to 4 bases and at J to 6 bases, leaving 10 bases not matched to a gene. Germline CDR1 and CDR2: SGHTA and FQGNSA. The CDR3 loop spans 16 amino acids. The V call is TRBV7-2, the J call TRBJ1-1; 11 nucleotides agree with TRBD1. The clonotype originates from a man aged 25-45 years in good health and CMV-seropositive. What was sequenced was PBMCs. CDR3 bases: TGTGCCAGCAGCTCCCGGACAGGGGGCGATTTCGCTGAAGCTTTCTTT. Its protein is CASSSRTGGDFAEAFF.